Sequencing of this TCR beta chain was carried out in a study of cytomegalovirus exposure and HLA in healthy donors (TCRdb year 2017). As for the study more broadly: In an earlier analysis of around 540 of the donors, 276 Gb of sequence data and some 120 million unique TCR beta sequences from about 179 million T cells were reported. Roughly 300 gigabases of sequencing data and tens of millions of unique TCR sequences made up an early release that covered fewer than 650 HLA-typed donors. Among the roughly 430 genotyped donors, 81% belonged to the genetic ancestry cluster associated with self-reported Caucasian donors. The aim of the study was to test whether cataloging public T cell receptors could identify signatures of past pathogen exposure. Using immunosequencing, the study profiled T cell repertoires from around 670 subjects and related those repertoires to cytomegalovirus serostatus. Besides the first cohort of approximately 710 subjects, a separate validation cohort made up of around 120 different subjects was used. To predict cytomegalovirus infection status, the study brought together high-throughput TCR immunosequencing, statistical association of individual TCRs with disease status, and machine learning. A later analysis re-examined previously published TCR beta repertoires from over 500 donors and added high-resolution HLA genotyping to investigate patterns of TCR occurrence. The later analysis used no new phenotypic data to find candidate immune exposures, relying instead on TCR beta sequences and their occurrence across donors. In an earlier analysis of a few hundred of the donors, high-throughput TCR beta sequencing was used to judge whether each TCR beta V gene segment behaved as functional or pseudogenic. Donor age, sex, ethnicity and CMV serostatus were compiled together with the repertoire data. A later genetic analysis used genome-wide SNP genotypes for about three fifths of the roughly 700 donors, treating that subset as a discovery cohort. All discovery cohort repertoires had been generated on a single sequencing platform. HLA typing included class I and class II loci at four-digit resolution. Typing coverage varied by locus: 629-630 donors for A, B, C, DRB1 and DQB1; under 550 for DQA1; about 590 for DPA1; 400 to 480 for DPB1. Roughly 5 DR-DQ haplotypes were treated as single units for association and clustering because of strong linkage in the cohort. On average, around 200,000 unique TCR beta nucleotide sequences were sequenced per donor among a few hundred genotyped donors of the cohort, with roughly 18% of those sequences being non-productive. General conclusions and limits of the study: Compared with the 666-donor mean, donors in an Asian-associated ancestry cluster had fewer N-insertions in productive TCRs, according to a later genetic analysis. A few of the identified cytomegalovirus-associated TCR beta chains were confirmed in vitro to be specific for cytomegalovirus antigens. Only TCR beta chains were sequenced in this cohort, and the absence of alpha or paired-chain data limited detectable features. The sequencing pipeline was judged likely to have produced a cluster of highly shared sequence variants as a technical artifact. Broadly in line with IMGT annotations, most TCR beta V segments showed up in productive rearrangements about 90% or about 30% of the time in an earlier analysis of 587 of the donors. Sequencing depth was assumed to be roughly uniform across donors in the presence/absence analyses, though that assumption may not hold. Most TCR sequences were observed very rarely across donors, whereas some public TCRs were present in many individuals. A later analysis found that TCR association rates varied across HLA loci, with DRB1 alleles showing the most associated TCRs and HLA-C alleles the fewest. An association between a missense DCLRE1C variant and V-gene and J-gene trimming of TCR beta chains was found in a later genetic analysis and replicated in an independent cohort. A later analysis found that HLA-associated TCR beta chains were more clonally expanded and had lower generation probabilities than equally common non-associated chains. Immune exposure information for the cohort was limited to CMV serostatus. A later analysis reported that several top co-occurrence clusters appeared linked to parvovirus B19, influenza, CMV and Epstein-Barr virus. According to the authors, the approach could potentially be generalized to other disease states and immunological phenotypes. The classifier was reported to diagnose cytomegalovirus status with high specificity and sensitivity in both the original cohort and the validation cohort. HLA typing was unavailable for some donors at each locus, so association tests used only the typed subset. When HLA alleles, especially DR and DQ, strongly co-occurred, attributing TCR associations to individual alleles was difficult. In a later analysis, most CMV-associated TCR beta chains were found to appear HLA-restricted, with HLA associations seemingly driven largely by CMV exposure. The 87-base-pair reads could not distinguish some IMGT-functional V segments, including TRBV6-2 and TRBV6-3, so those segments were excluded. Because counts were too low, roughly 17 rarely observed V segments, including chromosome 9 orphons, were left out of the earlier analysis of approximately 580 of the donors. Specific HLA alleles were associated with around 18,000 TCR beta sequences at a false discovery rate of 0.05 in a later analysis. A further reported finding was that TCR beta sequences accurately predicted the HLA-A and HLA-B alleles for most subjects in the first cohort. In the study, some 160 TCR beta chains were listed as associated with cytomegalovirus. Correlated functional status among segregating V segments might reflect linkage disequilibrium, but an unknown experimental factor could not be ruled out.

The germline V gene (reference sequence) supplies CDR1 SGHNT and CDR2 YYREEE. The CDR3 runs 15 amino acids, cysteine and phenylalanine included. This entry keeps only the CDR3 DNA: 45 bases, framed from base 1. Deletion took 2 bases off V and 0 bases off J, with a span of 11 bases between the germline ends. In its sample, this clone was seen a few times. Its antigen remains unidentified. The record has no base qualities; no much larger clone is one base away. The cohort comprised around 700 healthy bone marrow donors. Cohort members were all nominally healthy when sampled, although unrecorded immune exposures were likely present. The donor tested CMV seropositive and was one of the 289 seropositive cohort members. A peripheral blood sample was collected from each donor, and TCR beta sequencing was performed on peripheral blood mononuclear cells. Genomic DNA extraction from the blood cell samples was performed with the Qiagen DNeasy Blood Extraction Kit.

Libraries were prepared through the immunoSEQ multiplex PCR assay. For the multiplex PCR, a mixture combining 60 forward primers for TCR Vbeta segments and 13 reverse primers for TCR Jbeta segments was used. The CDR3 region of rearranged TCR beta genes was amplified from genomic DNA with a multiplex PCR assay. The amplified TCR beta libraries were sequenced on the Illumina HiSeq System as 87-base-pair reads. The authors processed their data as follows. A later analysis tallied 80 million to 95 million unique TCR beta chains across the 600 to 700 repertoires, and around 12 million of those chains were shared by two or more donors. Raw reads were error-corrected and collapsed into unique sequences by a nearest-neighbor algorithm in which closely related sequences were merged to remove PCR and sequencing errors. To assign V, D and J gene segments, CDR3 sequences were aligned to IMGT reference sequences. Each retained sequence needed at least a six-nucleotide match to both a V gene segment and a J gene segment. Rearrangements were classified as productive when the CDR3 lacked stop codons and remained in frame with V and J, and all other rearrangements were classified as non-productive. CDR3 was defined by IMGT convention, running from the second conserved V-encoded cysteine to the conserved J-encoded phenylalanine. In an earlier analysis of around 640 of the donors, sequences lacking an unambiguous match to a single V gene segment were excluded. In an earlier analysis of 587 of the donors, V segments were called functional above 56.7% productive rearrangements and were called segregating when the between-donor standard deviation exceeded 5%. To diagnose cytomegalovirus status from the catalog of TCR beta chain sequences, a statistical classification framework was built. In a later analysis, TCR nucleotide sequences were compared against IMGT/GENE-DB human TR gene sequences so that V and J genes could be assigned. In a later analysis, CDR3 sequences and most-parsimonious VDJ recombination scenarios were assigned using the TCRdist pipeline. In a later analysis, every TCR beta chain was defined by the combination of its CDR3 amino acid sequence and its V-gene family, and reads without a unique V-gene family were dropped. As a way to deal with suspected cross-contamination and a sequencing artifact, a later analysis dropped approximately 590 nucleotide sequences that were highly shared and had low generation probability. A later analysis calculated a clonal expansion index for each public chain from normalized within-repertoire ranks of inferred template counts. In a later analysis, generation probabilities were computed with a VDJ recombination model fitted to out-of-frame rearrangements, and the resulting probabilities were checked against IGoR. In a later analysis, TCR-TCR, TCR-HLA and TCR-CMV co-occurrence was scored with hypergeometric tests, and a repertoire-size bias correction was applied to TCR pairs. A later analysis estimated false discovery rates by permuting HLA or CMV assignments 20 times. A later analysis grouped co-occurring TCRs with DBSCAN, adding TCRdist sequence similarity when clustering within HLA-allele-positive subsets. Repertoires with fewer than 30,000 or more than 120,000 public chains, plus five repertoires with anomalous nucleotide sharing, were excluded from co-occurrence clustering. TCRdb took this table from immuneACCESS and kept in-frame rearrangements with V and J called. Such tables lack part of the clones; where checked against another copy, unresolved V genes explain under half of the gap, and the rest is unexplained. Clone size and V and J calls were adopted from that table, with D and trimming inferred from the DNA. This sample is represented by 64,000 or so clones; around three quarters of them were singletons. The ten largest clones add up to 9.7% of the sample.

Recombination joined TRBV5-4 with TRBJ1-1; no D gene can be assigned with confidence. What was sequenced was PBMCs. The sequence was collected from a woman aged 50 to 60 in good health and CMV-seropositive. The nucleotides read TGTGCCAGCAGCTTAGTTAGCGTTATGAACACTGAAGCTTTCTTT. This encodes CASSLVSVMNTEAFF.